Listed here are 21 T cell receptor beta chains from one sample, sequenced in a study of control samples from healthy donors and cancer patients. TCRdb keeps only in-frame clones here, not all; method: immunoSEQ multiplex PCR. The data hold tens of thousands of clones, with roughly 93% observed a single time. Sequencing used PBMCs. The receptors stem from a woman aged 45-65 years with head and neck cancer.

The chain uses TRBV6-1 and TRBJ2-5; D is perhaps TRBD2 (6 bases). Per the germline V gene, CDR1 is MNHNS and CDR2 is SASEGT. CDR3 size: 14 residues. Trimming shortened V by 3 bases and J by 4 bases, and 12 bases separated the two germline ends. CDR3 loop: CASSEGGVGETQYF. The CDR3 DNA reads TGTGCCAGCAGTGAGGGGGGAGTCGGAGAGACCCAGTACTTC.

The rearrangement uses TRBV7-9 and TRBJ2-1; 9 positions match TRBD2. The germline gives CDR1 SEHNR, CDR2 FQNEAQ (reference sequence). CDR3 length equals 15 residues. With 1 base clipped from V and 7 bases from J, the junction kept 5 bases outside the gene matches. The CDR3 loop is CASSLGAGGLNEQFF. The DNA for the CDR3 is TGTGCCAGCAGCTTAGGGGCGGGAGGGCTAAATGAGCAGTTCTTC.

The CDR3 loop reads CASSFGGYQPQHF. Written as DNA, the CDR3 is TGTGCCAGCAGTTTTGGGGGATATCAGCCCCAGCATTTT. The genes are TRBV28 and TRBJ1-5; tentative D call: TRBD1 (5 bases). CDR3 size: 13 residues. Germline V gives CDR1 MDHEN, CDR2 SYDVKM. V was cut by 3 bases and J by 5 bases, with 8 bases left in between. The whole variable domain, remainder taken from reference TRBV28 and TRBJ1-5, is DVKVTQSSRYLVKRTGEKVFLECVQDMDHENMFWYRQDPGLGLRLIYFSYDVKMKEKGDIPEGYSVSREKKERFSLILESASTNQTSMYLCASSFGGYQPQHFGDGTRLSIL.

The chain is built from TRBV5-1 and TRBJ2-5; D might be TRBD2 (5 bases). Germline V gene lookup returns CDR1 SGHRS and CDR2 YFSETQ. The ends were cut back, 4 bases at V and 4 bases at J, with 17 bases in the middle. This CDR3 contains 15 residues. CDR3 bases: TGCGCCAGCAGCCCTGGTGGGGAGTGGGGAGAGACCCAGTACTTC. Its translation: CASSPGGEWGETQYF.

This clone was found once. The CDR3 DNA reads as TGTGCCAGCAGTTTAGGGGGGGCCAAAAACATTCAGTACTTC. This gives the protein CASSLGGAKNIQYF. The chain uses TRBV27 and TRBJ2-4; tentatively, D is TRBD2 (6 bases). Trimming cost V 2 bases and J 1 base, with 6 bases left between them. Germline values: CDR1 MNHEY, CDR2 SMNVEV (reference sequence). This CDR3 has 14 amino acids.

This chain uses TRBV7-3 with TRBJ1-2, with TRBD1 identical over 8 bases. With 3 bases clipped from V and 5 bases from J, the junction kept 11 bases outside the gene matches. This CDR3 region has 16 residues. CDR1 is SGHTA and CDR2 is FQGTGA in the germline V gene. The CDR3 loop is CASSFYRQGRMYGYTF. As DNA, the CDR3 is TGTGCCAGCAGCTTTTACCGACAGGGGCGGATGTATGGCTACACCTTC.

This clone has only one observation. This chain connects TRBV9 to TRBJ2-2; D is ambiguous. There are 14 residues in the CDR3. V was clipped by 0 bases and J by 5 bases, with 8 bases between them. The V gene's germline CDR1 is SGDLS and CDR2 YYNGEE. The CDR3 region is CASSVGPGTGELFF. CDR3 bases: TGTGCCAGCAGCGTAGGCCCCGGGACCGGGGAGCTGTTTTTT.

Here the CDR3 reads CASSLFGELFF. CDR3 DNA sequence: TGTGCCAGCAGTTTGTTCGGGGAGCTGTTTTTT. This chain links TRBV27 with TRBJ2-2; no reliable D call. Germline CDR1 MNHEY, CDR2 SMNVEV (reference sequence). The length of the CDR3 is 11 residues. Trimming removed 3 bases at V and 7 bases at J, with 3 bases between.

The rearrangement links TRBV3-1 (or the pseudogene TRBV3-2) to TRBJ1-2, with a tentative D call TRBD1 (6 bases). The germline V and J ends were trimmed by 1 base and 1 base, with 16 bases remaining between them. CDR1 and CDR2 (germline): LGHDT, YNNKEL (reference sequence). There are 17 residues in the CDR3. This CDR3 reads CASSQGTARGGNYGYTF. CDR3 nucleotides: TGTGCCAGCAGCCAAGGGACAGCCCGAGGAGGTAACTATGGCTACACCTTC.

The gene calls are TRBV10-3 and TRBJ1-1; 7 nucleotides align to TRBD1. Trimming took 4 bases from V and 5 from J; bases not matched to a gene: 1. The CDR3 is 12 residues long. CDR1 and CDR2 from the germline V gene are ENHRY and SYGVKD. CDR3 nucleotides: TGTGCCATCAGTGCCAGGGGGACTGAAGCTTTCTTT. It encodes CAISARGTEAFF.

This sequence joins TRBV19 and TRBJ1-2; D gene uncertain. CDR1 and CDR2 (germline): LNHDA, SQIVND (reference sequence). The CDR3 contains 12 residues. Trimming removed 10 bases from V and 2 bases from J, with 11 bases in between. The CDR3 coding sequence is TGTGCCACCTCCGGGCGGAACTATGGCTACACCTTC. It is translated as CATSGRNYGYTF.

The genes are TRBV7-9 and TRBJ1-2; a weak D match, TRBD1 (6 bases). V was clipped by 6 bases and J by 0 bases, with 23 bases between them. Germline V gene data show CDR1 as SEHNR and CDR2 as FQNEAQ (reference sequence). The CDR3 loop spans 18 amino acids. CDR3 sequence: CASRGQGNVSVSNYGYTF. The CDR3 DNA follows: TGTGCCAGCAGGGGTCAGGGGAATGTATCCGTTTCTAACTATGGCTACACCTTC.

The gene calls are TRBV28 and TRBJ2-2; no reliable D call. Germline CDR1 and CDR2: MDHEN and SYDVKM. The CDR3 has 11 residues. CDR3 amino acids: CGVRNTGELFF. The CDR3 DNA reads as TGTGGCGTGAGGAACACCGGGGAGCTGTTTTTT.

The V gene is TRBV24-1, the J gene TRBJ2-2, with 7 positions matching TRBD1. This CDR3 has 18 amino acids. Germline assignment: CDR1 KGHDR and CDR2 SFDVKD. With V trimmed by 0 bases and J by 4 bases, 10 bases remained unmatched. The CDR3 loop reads CATSDLGSRQGGTGELFF. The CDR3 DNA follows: TGTGCCACCAGTGATTTGGGGTCTCGACAGGGTGGCACCGGGGAGCTGTTTTTT.

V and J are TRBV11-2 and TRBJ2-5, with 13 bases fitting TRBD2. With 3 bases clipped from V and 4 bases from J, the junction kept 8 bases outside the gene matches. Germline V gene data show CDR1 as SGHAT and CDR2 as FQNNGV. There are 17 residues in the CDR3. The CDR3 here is CASSFITSGGAGETQYF. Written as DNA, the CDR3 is TGTGCCAGCAGCTTTATTACTAGCGGGGGGGCCGGAGAGACCCAGTACTTC.

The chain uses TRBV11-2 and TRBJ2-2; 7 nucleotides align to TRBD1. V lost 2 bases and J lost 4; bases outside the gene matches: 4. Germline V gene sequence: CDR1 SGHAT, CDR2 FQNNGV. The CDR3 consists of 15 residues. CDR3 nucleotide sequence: TGTGCCAGCAGCTTAACGGGACAGTCCACCGGGGAGCTGTTTTTT. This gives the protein CASSLTGQSTGELFF.

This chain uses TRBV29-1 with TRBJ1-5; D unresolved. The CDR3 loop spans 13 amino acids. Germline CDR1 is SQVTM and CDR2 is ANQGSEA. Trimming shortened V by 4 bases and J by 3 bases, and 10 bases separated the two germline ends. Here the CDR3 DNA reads TGCAGCGTTGTTACGGAATCCAATCAGCCCCAGCATTTT. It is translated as CSVVTESNQPQHF.

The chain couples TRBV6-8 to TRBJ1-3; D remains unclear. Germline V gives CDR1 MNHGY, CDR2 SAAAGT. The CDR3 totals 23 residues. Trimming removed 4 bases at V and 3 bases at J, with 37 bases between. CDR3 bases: TGTGCCAGCAGTTCCCCCTCGGAGGCCCTAAAGGAAGGGAGGGATAGAATTGGAAACACCATATATTTT. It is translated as CASSSPSEALKEGRDRIGNTIYF.

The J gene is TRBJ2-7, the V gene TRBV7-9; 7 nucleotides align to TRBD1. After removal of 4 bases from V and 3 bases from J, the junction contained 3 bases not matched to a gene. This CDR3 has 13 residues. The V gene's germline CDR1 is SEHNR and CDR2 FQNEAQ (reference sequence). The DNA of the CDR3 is TGTGCCAGCAGCTACTGGGACAGCTACGAGCAGTACTTC. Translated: CASSYWDSYEQYF. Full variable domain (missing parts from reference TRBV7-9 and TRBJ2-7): DTGVSQNPRHKITKRGQNVTFRCDPISEHNRLYWYRQTLGQGPEFLTYFQNEAQLEKSRLLSDRFSAERPKGSFSTLEIQRTEQGDSAMYLCASSYWDSYEQYFGPGTRLTVT.

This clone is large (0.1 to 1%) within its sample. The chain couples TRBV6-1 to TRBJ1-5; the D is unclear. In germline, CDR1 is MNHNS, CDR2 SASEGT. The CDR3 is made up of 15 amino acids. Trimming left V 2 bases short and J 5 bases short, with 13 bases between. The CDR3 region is CASSELRSSYQPQHF. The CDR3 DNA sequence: TGTGCCAGCAGTGAACTTCGGTCATCTTATCAGCCCCAGCATTTT.

This chain's CDR3 is CASSSAYTEAFF. The CDR3 DNA reads TGTGCCAGCAGTTCCGCTTACACTGAAGCTTTCTTT. This rearrangement joins TRBV6-5 to TRBJ1-1; D unclear. CDR1 is MNHEY, CDR2 SVGAGI, per germline. The CDR3 is made up of 12 amino acids. V was cut by 4 bases and J by 3 bases, with 6 bases left in between.